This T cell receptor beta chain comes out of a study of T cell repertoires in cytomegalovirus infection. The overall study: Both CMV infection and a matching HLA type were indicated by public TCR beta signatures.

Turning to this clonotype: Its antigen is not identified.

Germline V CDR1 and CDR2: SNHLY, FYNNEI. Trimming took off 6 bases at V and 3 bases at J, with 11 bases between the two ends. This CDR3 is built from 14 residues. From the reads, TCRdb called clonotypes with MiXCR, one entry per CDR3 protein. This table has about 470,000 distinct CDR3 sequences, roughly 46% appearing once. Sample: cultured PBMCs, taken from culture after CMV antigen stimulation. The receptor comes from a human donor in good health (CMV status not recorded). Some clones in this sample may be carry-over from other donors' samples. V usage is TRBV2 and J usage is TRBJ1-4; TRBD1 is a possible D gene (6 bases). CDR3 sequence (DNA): TGTGCCAGCAGGTTACAGGGTCCTAATGAAAAACTGTTTTTT. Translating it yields CASRLQGPNEKLFF.